This TCR beta chain was obtained from a study of T cell responses to AZD1222 COVID-19 vaccine. Across the whole study: Second doses were pooled across both intervals (about 4 or about 12 weeks).

For this clone: Antigen specificity is unknown.

The V and J ends lost 2 bases and 4 bases, in that order; junction bases with no gene match: 5. CDR1 and CDR2 (germline): MNHEY, SVGAGI. This CDR3 contains 15 residues. Findings and limits, study-wide: Seropositive at baseline were only six AZD1222 recipients. Reports say nearly half of spike-specific TCRs go after unmutated variant regions. In a largely white British group with more females than males, clonal diversity was possibly underestimated.

Data came from immunoSEQ multiplex PCR; TCRdb stores just in-frame clones and leaves some out. The sample shows tens of thousands of clones, about 83% of them seen only once. The chain employs TRBV6-5 and TRBJ1-1; TRBD1 aligns across 9 bases. The clonotype comes from an adult in good health. The input for sequencing was peripheral blood, taken on day 0 of AZD1222 vaccination. The CDR3: CASSYGTGWTTEAFF. The CDR3 nucleotides are TGTGCCAGCAGTTACGGGACAGGGTGGACCACTGAAGCTTTCTTT.